Listed below are T cell receptor beta chains from one sample, sequenced in a study of shared clonotypes between healthy human individuals. Data came from immunoSEQ multiplex PCR; TCRdb stores just in-frame clones and leaves some out. Found here are around 610,000 clones, 90% to 97% of them singletons; the top ten hold less than 0.12%. The sequenced sample consisted of naive CD8+ T cells sorted from blood. These TCRs come from a woman between 25 and 40 years old in good health. The CDR3 runs from the conserved cysteine through the conserved F or W. The D gene is left open where the match is weak. Clone size, where shown, is once, few, many, or a class for clones that have expanded.

size	length	V	D	J	CDR3	DNA
NA	13	TRBV7-9	NA	TRBJ2-7	CASSPRTAYEQYF	TGTGCCAGCAGCCCGCGGACAGCGTACGAGCAGTACTTC
NA	14	TRBV10-3	NA	TRBJ2-3	CAIRSGTSTDTQYF	TGTGCCATCAGGAGCGGAACTAGCACAGATACGCAGTATTTT
NA	14	TRBV5-8	TRBD1	TRBJ2-1	CASSLGTGIYEQFF	TGTGCCAGCAGCTTGGGGACAGGGATCTATGAGCAGTTCTTC
once	13	TRBV9	NA	TRBJ2-1	CASSEGTYNEQFF	TGTGCCAGCAGCGAGGGTACCTACAATGAGCAGTTCTTC
NA	13	TRBV6-6	NA	TRBJ2-7	CASSQEGSYEQYF	TGTGCCAGCAGTCAGGAGGGCTCCTACGAGCAGTACTTC
NA	19	TRBV9	TRBD2	TRBJ2-1	CASSVEAPSGRSLNGGQFF	TGTGCCAGCAGCGTAGAGGCCCCTAGCGGGAGGTCCCTAAATGGTGGGCAGTTCTTC
once	17	TRBV23-1	TRBD1	TRBJ2-6	CASSQGTASSGANVLTF	TGCGCCAGCAGTCAAGGGACAGCGAGCTCTGGGGCCAACGTCCTGACTTTC
NA	13	TRBV6-1	NA	TRBJ1-2	CARSLGANYGYTF	TGTGCCAGGAGTTTGGGTGCGAACTATGGCTACACCTTC
NA	16	TRBV5-4	TRBD2	TRBJ2-1	CASSLVAGHVYNEQFF	TGTGCCAGCAGCTTGGTAGCGGGTCACGTCTACAATGAGCAGTTCTTC
NA	17	TRBV2	TRBD2	TRBJ2-3	CASSALGLAGGIDTQYF	TGTGCCAGCAGTGCTCTGGGACTAGCGGGAGGAATAGATACGCAGTATTTT
NA	15	TRBV6-5	NA	TRBJ1-1	CASSYALSMNTEAFF	TGTGCCAGCAGTTACGCTTTGAGCATGAACACTGAAGCTTTCTTT
NA	16	TRBV7-6	TRBD1	TRBJ2-2	CASSLATGDDTGELFF	TGTGCCAGCAGCTTAGCCACAGGGGATGACACCGGGGAGCTGTTTTTT
NA	15	TRBV4-1	NA	TRBJ1-5	CASSQDVGDNQPQHF	TGCGCCAGCAGCCAAGATGTAGGGGACAATCAGCCCCAGCATTTT
NA	17	TRBV2	NA	TRBJ2-1	CASSEWPAEDVYNEQFF	TGTGCCAGCAGTGAGTGGCCGGCGGAGGACGTATACAATGAGCAGTTCTTC
NA	18	TRBV7-8	TRBD2	TRBJ2-2	CASSYSRVTSGRAGELFF	TGTGCCAGCAGCTACTCCAGGGTTACTAGCGGGAGAGCCGGGGAGCTGTTTTTT
NA	15	TRBV2	TRBD1	TRBJ2-3	CASNRPDRGKRTQYF	TGTGCCAGCAATCGGCCGGACAGGGGGAAAAGGACGCAGTATTTT
NA	13	TRBV6-5	NA	TRBJ1-1	CASTPGFNTEAFF	TGTGCCAGCACCCCGGGCTTTAACACTGAAGCTTTCTTT
NA	14	TRBV29-1	TRBD2	TRBJ2-7	CSVVIRGRAGEQYF	TGCAGCGTTGTCATACGCGGGAGGGCCGGAGAGCAGTACTTC
NA	14	TRBV10-3	TRBD2	TRBJ2-7	CATGGTISIYEQYF	TGTGCCACCGGGGGGACTATTAGTATCTACGAGCAGTACTTC
NA	16	TRBV28	NA	TRBJ2-3	CASSTPFDSLTDTQYF	TGTGCCAGCAGCACTCCTTTCGACAGCCTCACAGATACGCAGTATTTT
NA	13	TRBV11-2	NA	TRBJ1-1	CASKQGRHTEAFF	TGTGCCAGCAAACAGGGTCGGCACACTGAAGCTTTCTTT
NA	14	TRBV7-8	NA	TRBJ2-3	CASSPRENPDTQYF	TGTGCCAGCAGCCCTCGGGAGAACCCAGATACGCAGTATTTT
NA	15	TRBV15	TRBD2	TRBJ2-3	CATSTPGGFGDTQYF	TGTGCCACCAGCACCCCGGGGGGGTTTGGAGATACGCAGTATTTT
NA	13	TRBV7-9	NA	TRBJ2-5	CASSLTLQETQYF	TGTGCCAGCAGCTTAACCCTACAGGAGACCCAGTACTTC
NA	14	TRBV27	TRBD1	TRBJ2-7	CASSAGTGGNEQYF	TGTGCCAGCAGTGCCGGGACAGGGGGAAACGAGCAGTACTTC
NA	20	TRBV19	TRBD2	TRBJ2-2	CASSSTGTSGRVANTGELFF	TGTGCCAGTAGTTCCACCGGGACTAGCGGGAGAGTCGCGAACACCGGGGAGCTGTTTTTT
NA	15	TRBV19	TRBD1	TRBJ2-7	CASSVAGTGDYEQYF	TGTGCCAGTAGTGTAGCCGGGACAGGGGACTACGAGCAGTACTTC
NA	16	TRBV6-5	NA	TRBJ2-3	CASSYSSSRFTDTQYF	TGTGCCAGCAGTTACTCCTCTAGTAGGTTTACAGATACGCAGTATTTT
NA	17	TRBV2	NA	TRBJ2-2	CASSATWAPTGTGELFF	TGTGCCAGCAGTGCAACTTGGGCCCCGACGGGCACCGGGGAGCTGTTTTTT
NA	15	TRBV5-1	NA	TRBJ1-4	CASSWTRGANEKLFF	TGCGCCAGCAGCTGGACCCGGGGGGCTAATGAAAAACTGTTTTTT
once	14	TRBV5-6	TRBD1	TRBJ2-1	CASSPGTGGNEQFF	TGTGCCAGCAGCCCGGGGACAGGGGGCAATGAGCAGTTCTTC
NA	12	TRBV5-4	NA	TRBJ2-7	CASSLVAYEQYF	TGTGCCAGCAGCTTGGTTGCCTACGAGCAGTACTTC
NA	16	TRBV2	NA	TRBJ2-7	CASMVAEQGLTYEQYF	TGTGCCAGCATGGTAGCTGAACAGGGACTCACCTACGAGCAGTACTTC
NA	13	TRBV6-5	TRBD2	TRBJ2-3	CASSRLAWDTQYF	TGTGCCAGCAGCAGACTAGCGTGGGATACGCAGTATTTT
NA	16	TRBV5-1	TRBD2	TRBJ2-2	CASSLASSGSTGELFF	TGCGCCAGCAGCTTGGCCTCTAGCGGGAGTACCGGGGAGCTGTTTTTT
NA	15	TRBV5-1	NA	TRBJ2-7	CASSQHRTPTYEQYF	TGCGCCAGCAGCCAACACCGGACGCCGACCTACGAGCAGTACTTC
NA	12	TRBV27	NA	TRBJ1-1	CASREGNTEAFF	TGTGCCAGCAGGGAAGGGAACACTGAAGCTTTCTTT
NA	15	TRBV7-9	TRBD2	TRBJ2-3	CASSISGNLADTQYF	TGTGCCAGCAGCATTAGCGGGAACTTGGCAGATACGCAGTATTTT
NA	15	TRBV2	NA	TRBJ2-3	CASSESHTGADTQYF	TGTGCCAGCAGTGAATCACATACGGGCGCAGATACGCAGTATTTT
NA	16	TRBV5-1	NA	TRBJ2-7	CASSWGAAGSAYEQYF	TGCGCCAGCAGCTGGGGGGCAGCGGGCAGCGCCTACGAGCAGTACTTC
NA	14	TRBV7-9	TRBD2	TRBJ2-7	CASSLSERDYEQYF	TGTGCCAGCAGCTTAAGCGAGCGGGACTACGAGCAGTACTTC
NA	14	TRBV28	NA	TRBJ1-5	CASTRGYSNQPQHF	TGTGCCAGCACCAGAGGGTATAGCAATCAGCCCCAGCATTTT
NA	13	TRBV19	TRBD1	TRBJ1-5	CASSILRGQAQHF	TGTGCCAGTAGTATCCTCAGGGGGCAGGCCCAGCATTTT
NA	14	TRBV10-2	TRBD1	TRBJ1-1	CASRGDRMNTEAFF	TGCGCCAGCAGGGGGGACAGAATGAACACTGAAGCTTTCTTT
NA	15	TRBV7-2	NA	TRBJ2-7	CASSLTLAPSYEQYF	TGTGCCAGCAGCTTAACTCTAGCGCCTTCCTACGAGCAGTACTTC
NA	16	TRBV2	NA	TRBJ2-7	CASSPGNRGLGYEQYF	TGTGCCAGCAGTCCGGGGAACCGGGGACTGGGATACGAGCAGTACTTC
NA	16	TRBV5-1	TRBD1	TRBJ1-6	CASSPEQGSNNSPLHF	TGCGCCAGCAGCCCGGAACAGGGGAGTAACAATTCACCCCTCCACTTT
NA	16	TRBV5-6	TRBD2	TRBJ2-1	CASSTGVAGWYNEQFF	TGTGCCAGCAGCACCGGGGTAGCGGGATGGTACAATGAGCAGTTCTTC
NA	16	TRBV7-2	NA	TRBJ2-5	CASSLDWAYQKETQYF	TGTGCCAGCAGCTTAGACTGGGCCTACCAAAAAGAGACCCAGTACTTC
NA	14	TRBV28	NA	TRBJ2-7	CASSLSGSSYEQYF	TGTGCCAGCAGTTTAAGCGGTAGCTCCTACGAGCAGTACTTC
NA	17	TRBV9	NA	TRBJ2-2	CASSVGFGYGNTGELFF	TGTGCCAGCAGCGTAGGCTTTGGGTACGGGAACACCGGGGAGCTGTTTTTT
NA	12	TRBV7-2	NA	TRBJ2-7	CASCRLVGEQYF	TGTGCCAGCTGCAGGCTAGTGGGCGAGCAGTACTTC
NA	13	TRBV7-8	TRBD1	TRBJ1-1	CASSLGGTAEAFF	TGTGCCAGCAGCTTAGGGGGGACAGCTGAAGCTTTCTTT
once	16	TRBV5-1	TRBD2	TRBJ2-7	CASSLARTSGSYEQYF	TGCGCCAGCAGCTTGGCACGGACTAGCGGGAGCTACGAGCAGTACTTC
NA	17	TRBV7-9	NA	TRBJ2-1	CASSPGAGTYSYNEQFF	TGTGCCAGCAGCCCTGGGGCTGGGACCTACTCCTACAATGAGCAGTTCTTC
once	13	TRBV27	NA	TRBJ1-2	CASWGLQRHGYTF	TGTGCCAGCTGGGGCCTCCAAAGGCATGGCTACACCTTC
NA	14	TRBV6-1	NA	TRBJ2-7	CASSDSRGNVEQYF	TGTGCCAGCAGTGACAGCCGGGGAAATGTCGAGCAGTACTTC
NA	15	TRBV27	TRBD1	TRBJ1-1	CASSLRTGVVTEAFF	TGTGCCAGCAGTTTGAGGACAGGGGTTGTCACTGAAGCTTTCTTT
NA	14	TRBV27	NA	TRBJ1-5	CASSPTLIEQPQHF	TGTGCCAGCAGTCCGACGCTAATTGAACAGCCCCAGCATTTT